This TCR beta chain was documented in a study of blood T cell repertoires in COVID-19. Study summary: The United States, Italy and Spain were the sources of the acute and convalescent COVID-19 samples. PBMCs, B-cell-depleted T cells, or T cells were the source of the cDNA or gDNA that made up the material.

During active infection, Seattle patients enrolled and were then monitored through disease. In the original analysis: For nucleated cells, counts were estimated from reference gene primer amplification. Assay: immunoSEQ multiplex PCR; the TCRdb copy retains only in-frame clones and omits some. V and J calls and clone size come straight from that table; D and trimming were deduced from the DNA. Of some 190,000 clones in the sample, 82% were seen once. Sequencing was carried out using peripheral blood. This receptor was identified in an older woman with COVID-19, enrolled during active disease.

The DNA for the CDR3 is TGTGCCAGCAGCTTAGAGTCAAGCCGTCCTGACTATGGCTACACCTTC. The encoded protein is CASSLESSRPDYGYTF. V usage is TRBV7-3 and J usage is TRBJ1-2; D not resolved. Germline V gives CDR1 SGHTA, CDR2 FQGTGA. V dropped 2 bases and J dropped 3 bases, with 16 bases sitting between them. CDR3 length: 16 amino acids.